Below, 29 T cell receptor beta chains from the same sample are listed, as sequenced in a study of graft-versus-host responses after intestinal transplantation. Method: immunoSEQ multiplex PCR; TCRdb's copy keeps in-frame clones and lacks some. The sample lists approximately 26,000 clones; 75% to 90% were seen once. The specimen was PBMCs, collected approximately four weeks after intestinal transplant. Source of these receptors: a human patient who received an intestinal transplant, so some T cells may come from the graft donor.

This clone was seen just once. The rearrangement uses TRBV5-1 and TRBJ2-7; D not resolved. CDR1 SGHRS and CDR2 YFSETQ come from the germline V gene. The CDR3 spans 12 residues. V lost 2 bases, J lost 5 bases, and 8 bases lay in between. CDR3 protein: CASSFPGNEQYF. CDR3 DNA: TGCGCCAGCAGCTTCCCAGGCAACGAGCAGTACTTC.

Only a few counts were recorded for this clone. V gene TRBV7-9 combines with J gene TRBJ2-5; D possibly matches TRBD1 or TRBD2 (5 bases each). CDR1 is SEHNR and CDR2 is FQNEAQ in the germline V gene (reference sequence). V was cut by 3 bases and J by 5 bases, with 13 bases left in between. This CDR3 is built from 14 residues. This CDR3 reads CASSFAGTLETQYF. For the CDR3, the DNA is TGTGCCAGCAGCTTTGCCGGGACCCTGGAGACCCAGTACTTC.

The chain uses TRBV9 and TRBJ1-3; D is unresolved. This CDR3 is 16 amino acids long. Germline CDR1 and CDR2: SGDLS and YYNGEE. V lost 0 bases and J 4 bases, leaving 14 bases between the germline ends. CDR3 loop: CASSVAETPGGNTIYF. CDR3 DNA: TGTGCCAGCAGCGTAGCTGAGACGCCGGGCGGAAACACCATATATTTT.

V gene TRBV29-1 combines with J gene TRBJ1-2; D unresolved. The V and J ends lost 3 bases and 2 bases respectively, with 10 bases between them. This CDR3 has 13 residues. Germline lookup yields CDR1 SQVTM and CDR2 ANQGSEA. CDR3 protein: CSVDGVPNYGYTF. CDR3 nucleotides: TGCAGCGTTGACGGGGTCCCGAACTATGGCTACACCTTC.

The V and J genes are TRBV4-1 and TRBJ1-1; D possibly corresponds to TRBD1 (6 bases). This CDR3 is built from 16 residues. The germline V gene encodes CDR1 MGHRA and CDR2 YSYEKL. The V end was cut by 2 bases, the J end by 0 bases, with 13 bases between. The chain's CDR3 is CASSQRPGQVNTEAFF. CDR3 DNA: TGCGCCAGCAGCCAACGCCCGGGACAAGTGAACACTGAAGCTTTCTTT.

As DNA, the CDR3 is TGTGCCAGCAGTGAAGAAATTCAGGGACAGTTCTACAATGAGCAGTTCTTC. This encodes CASSEEIQGQFYNEQFF. V usage is TRBV2 and J usage is TRBJ2-1; 7 positions agree with TRBD1. Germline values: CDR1 SNHLY, CDR2 FYNNEI. The V and J ends lost 1 base and 3 bases, in that order; junction bases with no gene match: 9. The CDR3 extends over 17 amino acids.

The chain employs TRBV30 and TRBJ2-7, with D perhaps being TRBD1 or TRBD2 (5 bases each). The germline V and J ends were trimmed by 3 bases and 4 bases, with 13 bases remaining between them. This CDR3 has 13 amino acids. Germline CDR1 is GTSNPN and CDR2 is SVGIG (reference sequence). This chain's CDR3 is CAWRPGQAYEQYF. The CDR3 DNA is TGTGCCTGGAGGCCGGGGCAAGCTTACGAGCAGTACTTC.

This rearrangement joins TRBV19 to TRBJ1-2, with D tentatively TRBD1 (5 bases). Trimming removed 5 bases at V and 8 bases at J, with 18 bases between. The CDR3 contains 14 residues. Germline V gene lookup returns CDR1 LNHDA and CDR2 SQIVND (reference sequence). This chain's CDR3 is CASSSPGPQEGYTF. The CDR3 nucleotides read TGTGCCAGTAGTTCTCCAGGGCCTCAGGAAGGCTACACCTTC.

This rearrangement joins TRBV11-2 to TRBJ1-1; unclear D gene. The V end was cut by 1 base, the J end by 2 bases, with 8 bases between. This CDR3 is built from 14 residues. CDR1 and CDR2 from the germline V gene are SGHAT and FQNNGV. In nucleotides, the CDR3 is TGTGCCAGCAGCTTAGCACAGTTCAACACTGAAGCTTTCTTT. Amino acid sequence: CASSLAQFNTEAFF.

This chain connects TRBV6-1 to TRBJ2-7; 7 positions agree with TRBD1. The V and J ends lost 8 bases and 4 bases, in that order; junction bases with no gene match: 14. Per the germline V gene, CDR1 is MNHNS and CDR2 is SASEGT. The CDR3 totals 15 residues. In DNA, the CDR3 is TGTGCCAGCGGCCGACAGGGTGAATTCGATTACGAGCAGTACTTC. Protein product: CASGRQGEFDYEQYF.

This clone was detected only a few times. The chain couples TRBV19 to TRBJ2-7, with D possibly called TRBD1 or TRBD2 (5 bases each). Trimming cost V 6 bases and J 2 bases, with 14 bases left between them. This CDR3 is built from 14 residues. From germline, CDR1 is LNHDA and CDR2 SQIVND (reference sequence). This CDR3 reads CASSGTHETYEQYF. In DNA form, the CDR3 reads TGTGCCAGTAGCGGGACCCACGAGACCTACGAGCAGTACTTC. The complete variable domain, with remaining parts taken from reference TRBV19 and TRBJ2-7, reads DGGITQSPKYLFRKEGQNVTLSCEQNLNHDAMYWYRQDPGQGLRLIYYSQIVNDFQKGDIAEGYSVSREKKESFPLTVTSAQKNPTAFYLCASSGTHETYEQYFGPGTRLTVT.

The chain links TRBV9 to TRBJ2-3; D perhaps matches TRBD1 (5 bases). Germline V CDR1 and CDR2: SGDLS, YYNGEE. The V end was cut by 0 bases, the J end by 3 bases, with 8 bases between. The CDR3 length is 14 residues. The CDR3 loop is CASSVEAGTDTQYF. DNA of the CDR3: TGTGCCAGCAGCGTAGAGGCAGGGACAGATACGCAGTATTTT.

In regard to this clone: Additional DNA sequences in this sample encode the identical CDR3. V is TRBV7-6 and J is TRBJ2-7, with D possibly matching TRBD2 (6 bases). Germline CDR1 SGHVS, CDR2 FNYEAQ. This CDR3 spans 14 amino acids. Between the trimmed V and J ends, which lost 5 bases and 6 bases, there was a span of 17 bases. Here the CDR3 DNA reads TGTGCCAGCAGCCAGCGCGGGGAAAGACCCGAGCAGTACTTC. Translating it yields CASSQRGERPEQYF.

The gene calls are TRBV6-6 and TRBJ2-6; D remains unclear. Trimming removed 2 bases at V and 6 bases at J, with 14 bases between. The CDR3 is 16 residues long. Germline loops: CDR1 MNHNY, CDR2 SVGAGI (reference sequence). The CDR3 loop is CASSYAEVGQANVLTF. In DNA, the CDR3 is TGTGCCAGCAGTTACGCCGAGGTCGGCCAGGCCAACGTCCTGACTTTC.

V gene TRBV15 combines with J gene TRBJ1-3, with a weak D call TRBD1 (6 bases). The CDR3 is made up of 17 amino acids. V was clipped by 5 bases and J by 0 bases, with 17 bases between them. The germline gives CDR1 LNHNV, CDR2 YYDKDF (reference sequence). CDR3 DNA: TGTGCCACCAGCCGATCAGGGGAGGCTTCCTCTGGAAACACCATATATTTT. The encoded protein is CATSRSGEASSGNTIYF.

V usage is TRBV18 and J usage is TRBJ2-7; TRBD2 matches 15 bases. In germline, CDR1 is KGHSH, CDR2 LQKENI. V shed 6 bases, J shed 2 bases, and the junction held 14 bases outside the gene matches. The CDR3 is 19 residues long. The CDR3, as DNA: TGTGCCAGCTCGTGGGCAACCGGGACTAGCGGGAGGACCCCCTACGAGCAGTACTTC. Translation gives CASSWATGTSGRTPYEQYF.

The chain employs TRBV11-2 and TRBJ2-3, with 11 positions matching TRBD2. CDR1 SGHAT and CDR2 FQNNGV come from the germline V gene. The V gene end was trimmed by 0 bases and the J gene end by 4 bases; junction bases not matched to a gene: 3. The CDR3 length is 16 residues. CDR3 loop: CASSLELAGAADTQYF. CDR3 DNA sequence: TGTGCCAGCAGCTTAGAACTAGCGGGAGCCGCAGATACGCAGTATTTT.

This chain connects TRBV6-4 to TRBJ1-1; 7 bases align to TRBD1. This CDR3 region has 15 residues. Germline CDR1 MRHNA, CDR2 SNTAGT. J was trimmed by 2 bases and V by 6 bases; bases with no gene match: 9. CDR3 region: CASRQTGIINTEAFF. The CDR3 DNA is TGTGCCAGCAGGCAGACAGGGATTATAAACACTGAAGCTTTCTTT.

The chain uses TRBV5-5 and TRBJ2-7, with 8 bases matching TRBD1. Germline V CDR1 and CDR2: SGHKS, YYEKEE (reference sequence). The CDR3 runs 16 residues. After removal of 0 bases from V and 5 bases from J, the junction contained 10 bases not matched to a gene. The CDR3 sequence is CASSLAGQGARNEQYF. The CDR3 DNA sequence: TGTGCCAGCAGCTTGGCGGGCCAGGGGGCTAGAAACGAGCAGTACTTC.

The chain recombines TRBV2 with TRBJ2-4, with a tentative D call TRBD1 (5 bases). The CDR3 has 11 amino acids. Trimming cost V 5 bases and J 11 bases, with 10 bases left between them. Germline values: CDR1 SNHLY, CDR2 FYNNEI. In nucleotides, the CDR3 is TGTGCCAGCAGTCCCAGACAGTTTCAGTACTTC. Translation gives CASSPRQFQYF.

V gene TRBV27 combines with J gene TRBJ2-3; D may be TRBD1 (5 bases). Germline CDR1 reads MNHEY; CDR2 reads SMNVEV (reference sequence). Trimming stripped 3 bases from V and 2 bases from J, with 9 bases between. The CDR3 consists of 14 residues. CDR3 DNA: TGTGCCAGCAGTTTTAGCAGGGTCACAGATACGCAGTATTTT. It is translated as CASSFSRVTDTQYF.

The V and J genes are TRBV29-1 and TRBJ2-1; 10 nucleotides agree with TRBD2. The V and J ends lost 6 bases and 3 bases, in that order; junction bases with no gene match: 2. The CDR3 totals 13 residues. Germline CDR1 SQVTM, CDR2 ANQGSEA. CDR3 in amino acids: CSVLAGGYNEQFF. In DNA, the CDR3 is TGCAGCGTCTTAGCGGGGGGCTACAATGAGCAGTTCTTC.

This clone was recorded once. The V gene is TRBV13, the J gene TRBJ2-1, with 14 bases lining up with TRBD2. The CDR3 has 19 amino acids. Germline CDR1 reads PRHDT; CDR2 reads FYEKMQ (reference sequence). Trimming cost V 0 bases and J 5 bases; bases outside gene matches: 9. The CDR3 is CASSLGRVTSGGVNNEQFF. CDR3 sequence (DNA): TGTGCCAGCAGCTTAGGCCGTGTGACTAGCGGGGGGGTGAACAATGAGCAGTTCTTC.

V usage is TRBV28 and J usage is TRBJ2-7, with 7 nucleotides matching TRBD2. V lost 2 bases to trimming and J lost 3 bases; unmatched junction nucleotides: 4. The germline V gene encodes CDR1 MDHEN and CDR2 SYDVKM. The CDR3 is 14 residues long. DNA for the CDR3: TGTGCCAGCAGTTTAGCGGGAGCACTCTACGAGCAGTACTTC. Its translation is CASSLAGALYEQYF.

V and J are TRBV5-6 and TRBJ1-4, with a possible D match to TRBD1 (6 bases). The V end lost 0 bases, the J end lost 8 bases, and 11 bases lay between the germline ends. The V gene's germline CDR1 is SGHDT and CDR2 YYEEEE. The CDR3 extends over 14 amino acids. The CDR3 protein is CASSLVGGKEKLFF. CDR3 DNA: TGTGCCAGCAGCTTGGTAGGGGGGAAAGAAAAACTGTTTTTT. Looking up the rest from reference TRBV5-6 and TRBJ1-4 gives the full variable domain: DAGVTQSPTHLIKTRGQQVTLRCSPKSGHDTVSWYQQALGQGPQFIFQYYEEEERQRGNFPDRFSGHQFPNYSSELNVNALLLGDSALYLCASSLVGGKEKLFFGSGTQLSVL.

This chain joins TRBV18 and TRBJ1-2; D is possibly TRBD1 (6 bases). The CDR3 contains 15 residues. In germline, CDR1 is KGHSH, CDR2 LQKENI. The ends were cut back, 4 bases at V and 6 bases at J, with 18 bases in the middle. DNA for the CDR3: TGTGCCAGCTCACTAGTGACTCCGGGGGCGAATGGCTACACCTTC. This gives the protein CASSLVTPGANGYTF.

The chain has TRBV6-1 and TRBJ2-3; D perhaps matches TRBD2 (6 bases). The length of the CDR3 is 16 residues. Germline CDR1 reads MNHNS; CDR2 reads SASEGT. Trimming took off 3 bases at V and 2 bases at J, with 15 bases between the two ends. The CDR3 spells CASSESLAGPTDTQYF. The CDR3 bases are TGTGCCAGCAGTGAGTCCTTGGCGGGACCCACAGATACGCAGTATTTT.

The chain combines TRBV6-5 with TRBJ2-7; the match to TRBD1 covers 11 bases. The CDR3 is made up of 16 amino acids. The V gene's germline CDR1 is MNHEY and CDR2 SVGAGI. The V and J ends lost 2 bases and 3 bases, in that order; junction bases with no gene match: 6. CDR3 amino acids: CASSYATGTGGYEQYF. CDR3 DNA sequence: TGTGCCAGCAGTTACGCTACCGGGACAGGGGGCTACGAGCAGTACTTC.

This chain connects TRBV2 to TRBJ2-7, with D possibly being TRBD2 (5 bases). Trimming took 6 bases from V and 3 from J, leaving 12 bases between them. Germline V lookup: CDR1 SNHLY, CDR2 FYNNEI. The CDR3 consists of 13 residues. This CDR3 is CASRASRYYEQYF. The DNA for the CDR3 is TGTGCCAGCAGGGCTAGCAGATACTACGAGCAGTACTTC.